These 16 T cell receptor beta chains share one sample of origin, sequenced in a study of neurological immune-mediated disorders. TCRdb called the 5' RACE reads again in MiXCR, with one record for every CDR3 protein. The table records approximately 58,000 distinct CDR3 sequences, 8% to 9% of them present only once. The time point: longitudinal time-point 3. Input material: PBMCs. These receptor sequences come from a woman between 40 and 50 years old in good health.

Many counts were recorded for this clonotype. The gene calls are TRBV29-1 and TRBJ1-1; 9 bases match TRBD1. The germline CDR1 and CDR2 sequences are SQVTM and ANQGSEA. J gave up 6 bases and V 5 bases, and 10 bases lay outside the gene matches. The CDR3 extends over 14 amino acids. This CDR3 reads CSVLIPTGGSEAFF. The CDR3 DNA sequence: TGCAGCGTTTTGATACCGACAGGGGGTTCTGAAGCTTTCTTT. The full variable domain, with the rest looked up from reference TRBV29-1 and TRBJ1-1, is SAVISQKPSRDICQRGTSLTIQCQVDSQVTMMFWYRQQPGQSLTLIATANQGSEATYESGFVIDKFPISRPNLTFSTLTVSNMSPEDSSIYLCSVLIPTGGSEAFFGQGTRLTVV.

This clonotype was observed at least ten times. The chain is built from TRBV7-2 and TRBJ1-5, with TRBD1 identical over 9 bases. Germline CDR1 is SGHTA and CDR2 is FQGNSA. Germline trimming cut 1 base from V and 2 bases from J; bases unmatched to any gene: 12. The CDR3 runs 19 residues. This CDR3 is CASSLDPRTGAAGNQPQHF. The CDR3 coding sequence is TGTGCCAGCAGCTTAGACCCCCGGACAGGGGCCGCAGGCAATCAGCCCCAGCATTTT.

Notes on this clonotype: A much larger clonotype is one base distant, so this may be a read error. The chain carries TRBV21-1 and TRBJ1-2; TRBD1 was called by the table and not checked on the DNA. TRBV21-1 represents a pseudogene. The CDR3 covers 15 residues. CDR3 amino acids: CASIPGQENFYGYTF. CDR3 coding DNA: TGTGCCAGCATCCCGGGGCAGGAGAATTTCTATGGCTACACCTTC.

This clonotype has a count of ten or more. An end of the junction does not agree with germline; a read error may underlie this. The CDR3: CASRSQGTFGF. CDR3 nucleotide sequence: TGTGCCAGCAGATCCCAGGGGACCTTCGGTTTT. The gene calls are TRBV6-6 and TRBJ1-3; tentatively, D is TRBD1 (6 bases). Germline CDR1 is MNHNY and CDR2 is SVGAGI (reference sequence). This CDR3 has 11 residues.

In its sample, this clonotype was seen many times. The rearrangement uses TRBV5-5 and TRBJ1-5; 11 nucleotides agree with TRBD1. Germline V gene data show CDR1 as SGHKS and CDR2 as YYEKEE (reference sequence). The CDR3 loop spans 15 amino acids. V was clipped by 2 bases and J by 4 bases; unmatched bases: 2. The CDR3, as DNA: TGTGCCAGCAGCTTAGGACAGGGGGCGAATCAGCCCCAGCATTTT. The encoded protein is CASSLGQGANQPQHF.

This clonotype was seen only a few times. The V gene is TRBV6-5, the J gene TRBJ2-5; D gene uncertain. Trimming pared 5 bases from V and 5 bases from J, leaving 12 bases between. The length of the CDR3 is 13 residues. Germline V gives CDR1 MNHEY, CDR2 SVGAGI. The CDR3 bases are TGTGCCAGCAGTCAGGAGACCTTGGAGACCCAGTACTTC. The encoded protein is CASSQETLETQYF.

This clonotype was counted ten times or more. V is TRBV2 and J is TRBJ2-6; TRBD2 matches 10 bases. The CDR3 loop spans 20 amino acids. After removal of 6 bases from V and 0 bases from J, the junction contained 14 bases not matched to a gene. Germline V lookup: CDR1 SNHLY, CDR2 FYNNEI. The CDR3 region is CASSSLAGFLGVSGANVLTF. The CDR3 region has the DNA TGTGCCAGCAGCTCACTAGCGGGATTCCTTGGGGTCTCTGGGGCCAACGTCCTGACTTTC.

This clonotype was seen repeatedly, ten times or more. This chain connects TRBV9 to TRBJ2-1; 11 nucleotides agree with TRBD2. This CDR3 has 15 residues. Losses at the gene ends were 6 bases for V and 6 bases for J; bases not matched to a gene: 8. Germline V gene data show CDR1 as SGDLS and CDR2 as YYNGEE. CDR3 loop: CASNELAGVPNEQFF. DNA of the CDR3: TGTGCCAGCAACGAACTAGCGGGAGTCCCCAATGAGCAGTTCTTC.

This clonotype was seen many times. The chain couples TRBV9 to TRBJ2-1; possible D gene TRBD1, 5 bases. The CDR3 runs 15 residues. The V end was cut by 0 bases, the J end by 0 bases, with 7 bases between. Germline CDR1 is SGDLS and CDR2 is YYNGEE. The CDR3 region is CASSVGGASYNEQFF. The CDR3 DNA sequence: TGTGCCAGCAGCGTAGGGGGCGCCTCCTACAATGAGCAGTTCTTC.

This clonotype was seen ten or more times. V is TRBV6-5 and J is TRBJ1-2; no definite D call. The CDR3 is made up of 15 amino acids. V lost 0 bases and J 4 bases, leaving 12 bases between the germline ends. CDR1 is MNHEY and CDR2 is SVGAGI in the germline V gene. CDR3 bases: TGTGCCAGCAGTTACTCGAACCTCACACCCTATGGCTACACCTTC. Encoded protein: CASSYSNLTPYGYTF.

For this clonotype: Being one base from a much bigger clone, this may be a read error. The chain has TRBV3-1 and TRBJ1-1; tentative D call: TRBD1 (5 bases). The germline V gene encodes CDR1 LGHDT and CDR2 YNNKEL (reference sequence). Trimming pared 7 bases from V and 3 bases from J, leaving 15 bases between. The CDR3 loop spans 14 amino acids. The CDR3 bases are TGTGCCAGCAAGAAGTGGGGGATCGACACTGAAGCTTTCTTT. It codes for CASKKWGIDTEAFF.

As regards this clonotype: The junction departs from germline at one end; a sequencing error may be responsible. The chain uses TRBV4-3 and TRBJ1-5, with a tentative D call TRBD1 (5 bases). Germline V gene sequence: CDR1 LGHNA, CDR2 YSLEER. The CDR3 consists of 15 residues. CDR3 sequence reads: CANSQDLGRNQPQHF. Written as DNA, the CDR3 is TGCGCCAACAGCCAAGATTTGGGACGGAATCAGCCCCAGCATTTT.

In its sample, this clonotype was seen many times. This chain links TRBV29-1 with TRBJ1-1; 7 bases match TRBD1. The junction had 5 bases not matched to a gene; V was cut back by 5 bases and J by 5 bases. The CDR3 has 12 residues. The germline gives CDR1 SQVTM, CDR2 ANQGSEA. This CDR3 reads CSVRQGWTEAFF. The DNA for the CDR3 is TGCAGCGTTCGACAGGGATGGACTGAAGCTTTCTTT.

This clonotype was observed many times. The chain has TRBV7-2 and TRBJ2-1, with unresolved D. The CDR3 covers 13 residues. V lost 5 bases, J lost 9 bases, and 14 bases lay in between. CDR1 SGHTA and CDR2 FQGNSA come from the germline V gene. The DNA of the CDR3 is TGTGCCAGCAGCCAATCGATACTGGGTGAGCAGTTCTTC. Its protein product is CASSQSILGEQFF.

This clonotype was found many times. The CDR3, as DNA: TGCAGCGTTGAAGTAGGAGACAGCTCTAGGTTGTATTTT. It specifies CSVEVGDSSRLYF. The chain uses TRBV29-1 and TRBJ2-3, with D tentatively TRBD1 (5 bases). The CDR3 length is 13 residues. Per germline, CDR1 SQVTM and CDR2 ANQGSEA. The ends were cut back, 1 base at V and 14 bases at J, with 19 bases in the middle.

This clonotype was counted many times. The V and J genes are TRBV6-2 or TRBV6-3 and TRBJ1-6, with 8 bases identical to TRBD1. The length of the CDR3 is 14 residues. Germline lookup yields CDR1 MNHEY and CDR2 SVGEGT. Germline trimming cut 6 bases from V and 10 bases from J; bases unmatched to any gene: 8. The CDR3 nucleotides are TGTGCCAGCAGCATGACAGGGGCGGGCTCACCCCTCCACTTT. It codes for CASSMTGAGSPLHF.